The 32 T cell receptor beta chains in this list originate from one sample, sequenced in a study of spatial heterogeneity in lung cancer. From the 5' RACE reads, TCRdb called clonotypes with MiXCR, one entry per CDR3 protein. Among several thousand distinct CDR3 sequences listed, over 8% were seen once. Study-level findings and limits: How many expanded intratumoral alpha and beta TCRs were present tracked the tumor mutation count, which was a count of nonsynonymous mutations.

Time point reported: sample taken at primary tumor resection. Their recognized antigens are unknown. Sequenced here: lung tumor tissue, sampled at surgery. These receptors all come from a male donor with early-stage non-small cell lung cancer.

This clonotype is classed as medium-sized. This chain connects TRBV25-1 to TRBJ1-1, with no clear D. Trimming shortened V by 1 base and J by 4 bases, and 7 bases separated the two germline ends. Germline assignment: CDR1 MGHDK and CDR2 SYGVNS. The CDR3 totals 13 residues. The CDR3 spells CASSEFPSTEAFF. The CDR3 DNA sequence: TGTGCCAGCAGTGAATTTCCGAGCACTGAAGCTTTCTTT. The full variable domain, completed using reference TRBV25-1 and TRBJ1-1, is EADIYQTPRYLVIGTGKKITLECSQTMGHDKMYWYQQDPGMELHLIHYSYGVNSTEKGDLSSESTVSRIRTEHFPLTLESARPSHTSQYLCASSEFPSTEAFFGQGTRLTVV.

This clonotype is medium-sized by share. The chain uses TRBV6-2 or TRBV6-3 and TRBJ2-1; 8 nucleotides line up with TRBD1. Germline V gene data show CDR1 as MNHEY and CDR2 as SVGEGT. The CDR3 totals 13 residues. Germline trimming cut 5 bases from V and 13 bases from J; bases unmatched to any gene: 10. The CDR3 DNA reads TGTGCCAGCAGTCACGAGAACAGGGGGATACAGTTCTTC. Translating it yields CASSHENRGIQFF.

This clonotype is termed medium-sized. The V and J genes are TRBV7-2 and TRBJ2-1, with 9 bases lining up with TRBD2. Trimming at V came to 7 bases and at J to 9 bases, leaving 16 bases not matched to a gene. The CDR3 consists of 16 residues. Germline V gives CDR1 SGHTA, CDR2 FQGNSA. The CDR3 bases are TGTGCCAGCACCGCAGGAGGCGGGAGGGCGGGGGGTGAGCAGTTCTTC. This gives the protein CASTAGGGRAGGEQFF.

By proportion, this clonotype is medium-sized. The J gene is TRBJ1-1, the V gene TRBV11-2, with a possible D match to TRBD1 (5 bases). Germline CDR1 SGHAT, CDR2 FQNNGV. There are 13 residues in the CDR3. Trimming shortened V by 4 bases and J by 1 base, and 7 bases separated the two germline ends. The CDR3 region has the DNA TGTGCCAGCAGCTGGGGCAGGAACACTGAAGCTTTCTTT. This gives the protein CASSWGRNTEAFF.

This clonotype counts as medium-sized. J is TRBJ2-3 and V is TRBV20-1, with TRBD2 matching over 10 bases. With V trimmed by 5 bases and J by 2 bases, 4 bases remained unmatched. The CDR3 extends over 14 amino acids. The V gene's germline CDR1 is DFQATT and CDR2 SNEGSKA (reference sequence). The CDR3 bases are TGCAGTGCTGGGACTAGCGACACCACAGATACGCAGTATTTT. It is translated as CSAGTSDTTDTQYF.

This clonotype was counted at least ten times. The V and J genes are TRBV11-1 and TRBJ2-2; 8 bases are shared with TRBD1. Looked up from germline, CDR1 is SGHAT and CDR2 is FQDESV (reference sequence). The V and J ends lost 6 bases and 3 bases, in that order; junction bases with no gene match: 6. The CDR3 totals 15 residues. This chain's CDR3 is CASSWDRRDTGELFF. The CDR3 DNA reads TGTGCCAGCAGTTGGGACAGGCGCGACACCGGGGAGCTGTTTTTT.

This clonotype occurred many times. This chain connects TRBV5-7 to TRBJ2-2; D might be TRBD1 (6 bases). TRBV5-7 is designated an ORF whose function remains uncertain. The CDR3 contains 16 residues. Between the trimmed V and J ends, which lost 2 bases and 2 bases, there was a span of 13 bases. CDR3: CASSFYRDTNTGELFF. CDR3 DNA sequence: TGTGCCAGCAGCTTCTACCGGGACACTAACACCGGGGAGCTGTTTTTT.

Judged by abundance, this clonotype is medium-sized. The V and J genes are TRBV20-1 and TRBJ2-7; 9 bases agree with TRBD1. Trimming at V came to 6 bases and at J to 6 bases, leaving 9 bases not matched to a gene. The germline CDR1 and CDR2 sequences are DFQATT and SNEGSKA (reference sequence). There are 13 residues in the CDR3. This CDR3 is CSADPGQGREQYF. CDR3 sequence (DNA): TGCAGTGCAGATCCGGGACAGGGACGCGAGCAGTACTTC.

In this sample, this clonotype turned up many times. The chain carries TRBV20-1 and TRBJ2-1; 9 bases map to TRBD2. This CDR3 is 15 amino acids long. Germline V gene data show CDR1 as DFQATT and CDR2 as SNEGSKA (reference sequence). The ends lost 3 bases at V and 3 bases at J; junction bases unmatched: 6. The CDR3 DNA is TGCAGTGCTAGTAGCGGGAGAAGGGTCTACAATGAGCAGTTCTTC. It translates to CSASSGRRVYNEQFF.

J is TRBJ2-1 and V is TRBV9; the D is unclear. CDR3 length: 17 residues. The germline V and J ends were trimmed by 1 base and 2 bases, with 16 bases remaining between them. The germline CDR1 and CDR2 sequences are SGDLS and YYNGEE. In DNA, the CDR3 is TGTGCCAGCAGCGTATCGGTGGGTGGGATCCCCTACAATGAGCAGTTCTTC. As protein: CASSVSVGGIPYNEQFF.

Ten or more counts support this clonotype. V is TRBV7-2 and J is TRBJ2-7; D is unclear. This CDR3 is 13 amino acids long. Trimming pared 2 bases from V and 7 bases from J, leaving 12 bases between. The germline gives CDR1 SGHTA, CDR2 FQGNSA. The CDR3 DNA sequence: TGTGCCAGCAGCTTATCCCCCACTTTAGAGCAGTACTTC. This encodes CASSLSPTLEQYF.

This clonotype is termed medium-sized. The rearrangement uses TRBV7-6 and TRBJ2-5; 9 bases line up with TRBD2. The CDR3 consists of 13 residues. Germline V gene data show CDR1 as SGHVS and CDR2 as FNYEAQ. The V gene end was trimmed by 2 bases and the J gene end by 5 bases; junction bases not matched to a gene: 0. As DNA, the CDR3 is TGTGCCAGCAGCTTACTAGCGGGGGAGACCCAGTACTTC. As protein: CASSLLAGETQYF.

This clonotype is judged medium-sized. The gene calls are TRBV10-3 and TRBJ2-7; D gene unclear. The V gene's germline CDR1 is ENHRY and CDR2 SYGVKD. The CDR3 covers 11 residues. Trimming pared 8 bases from V and 3 bases from J, leaving 8 bases between. This CDR3 reads CAISGLYEQYF. CDR3 bases: TGTGCCATCTCGGGTCTCTACGAGCAGTACTTC.

The chain joins TRBV7-6 to TRBJ2-3; D possibly uses TRBD1 or TRBD2 (5 bases each). The V gene's germline CDR1 is SGHVS and CDR2 FNYEAQ. Trimming took 5 bases from V and 0 from J, leaving 9 bases between them. This CDR3 spans 14 amino acids. CDR3 protein: CASSLEGSTDTQYF. In nucleotides, the CDR3 is TGTGCCAGCAGCCTCGAGGGGAGCACAGATACGCAGTATTTT.

This clonotype showed up many times. The rearrangement links TRBV7-9 to TRBJ1-1, with TRBD1 as a possible D gene (6 bases). The CDR3 contains 18 residues. The germline CDR1 and CDR2 sequences are SEHNR and FQNEAQ (reference sequence). V was pared by 3 bases and J by 1 base, with 21 bases between. CDR3 coding DNA: TGTGCCAGCAGCTTCAGATTAATGACAGGTCCGAAGAACACTGAAGCTTTCTTT. This encodes CASSFRLMTGPKNTEAFF.

By share, this clonotype ranks as medium-sized (0.01 to 0.1%). This chain joins TRBV6-6 and TRBJ2-5, with a possible D match to TRBD1 (5 bases). The CDR3 is made up of 12 amino acids. Germline CDR1 MNHNY, CDR2 SVGAGI (reference sequence). Trimming cost V 2 bases and J 4 bases, with 5 bases left between them. CDR3: CASSYRGETQYF. The CDR3, as DNA: TGTGCCAGCAGTTACAGGGGAGAGACCCAGTACTTC.

In its sample, this clonotype was seen many times. V is TRBV27 and J is TRBJ2-3, with D unclear. In germline, CDR1 is MNHEY, CDR2 SMNVEV (reference sequence). CDR3 length: 15 residues. Trimming removed 0 bases from V and 2 bases from J, with 9 bases in between. The CDR3 loop is CASSLSGRNTDTQYF. The CDR3 bases are TGTGCCAGCAGTTTATCAGGCAGAAACACAGATACGCAGTATTTT.

This clonotype is medium-sized in the sample. V and J are TRBV27 and TRBJ2-2, with 10 bases fitting TRBD1. Germline CDR1 is MNHEY and CDR2 is SMNVEV (reference sequence). J lost 7 bases, V lost 0 bases, and 5 bases had no gene match. The CDR3 contains 16 residues. The CDR3 DNA follows: TGTGCCAGCAGTTTATCGGGGGACAGGGGCTTCGGGGAGCTGTTTTTT. Amino acids: CASSLSGDRGFGELFF.

This clonotype ranks as medium-sized. The rearrangement links TRBV4-2 to TRBJ2-5; 11 positions agree with TRBD2. Losses at the gene ends were 1 base for V and 2 bases for J; bases not matched to a gene: 9. CDR3 size: 18 residues. Per the germline V gene, CDR1 is LGHNA and CDR2 is YNFKEQ. Here the CDR3 reads CASSQGGGTSGEQETQYF. The CDR3 DNA sequence: TGTGCCAGCAGCCAAGGGGGGGGGACTAGCGGAGAACAAGAGACCCAGTACTTC.

Judged by abundance, this clonotype is medium-sized (0.01 to 0.1%). The gene calls are TRBV5-4 and TRBJ2-1, with TRBD2 matching over 9 bases. The ends lost 4 bases at V and 8 bases at J; junction bases unmatched: 10. This CDR3 is 15 amino acids long. CDR1 SGHNT and CDR2 YYREEE come from the germline V gene (reference sequence). The CDR3 here is CASSPEGLASYEQFF. The CDR3 DNA reads TGTGCCAGCAGCCCCGAGGGACTAGCATCGTATGAGCAGTTCTTC.

This clonotype is medium-sized (0.01 to 0.1%) in the sample. This chain connects TRBV7-9 to TRBJ2-7, with D possibly TRBD2 on 6 matching bases. Trimming stripped 4 bases from V and 0 bases from J, with 13 bases between. CDR3 length: 15 amino acids. Germline CDR1 and CDR2: SEHNR and FQNEAQ (reference sequence). The DNA of the CDR3 is TGTGCCAGCAGCTCCCCGCGGGGAAGCTCCTACGAGCAGTACTTC. Protein sequence: CASSSPRGSSYEQYF.

With respect to this clonotype: Possible read error: a much larger clone is one base away. No conserved phenylalanine or tryptophan ends this CDR3, so it is likely a read error. This chain joins TRBV11-2 and TRBJ2-1; 7 positions match TRBD1. Trimming removed 1 base from V and 4 bases from J; junction bases left unmatched: 4. The CDR3 has 15 amino acids. CDR1 and CDR2 from the germline V gene are SGHAT and FQNNGV. CDR3 sequence reads: CASSLGGQVYNEQFS. The CDR3 bases are TGTGCCAGCAGCTTAGGCGGACAGGTTTACAATGAGCAGTTCTCC.

This clonotype is deemed medium-sized. V usage is TRBV11-2 and J usage is TRBJ2-1; D perhaps matches TRBD2 (6 bases). V shed 6 bases and J shed 9 bases, with 21 bases lying between them. This CDR3 is 15 amino acids long. The germline V gene encodes CDR1 SGHAT and CDR2 FQNNGV. CDR3 nucleotides: TGTGCCAGCAGGTCCCCGGGACTCTTGGGAGGTGAGCAGTTCTTC. Protein: CASRSPGLLGGEQFF.

Relative to its sample, this clonotype is medium-sized. In DNA, the CDR3 is TGTGCCAGCAGCTTAGGACTAGCGTCCGGGGAGCTGTTTTTT. Residues: CASSLGLASGELFF. V usage is TRBV14 and J usage is TRBJ2-2; 9 bases line up with TRBD2. V gave up 5 bases and J gave up 6 bases; unmatched junction bases: 4. The CDR3 is 14 residues long. Germline CDR1 is SGHDN and CDR2 is FVKESK.

Sample share makes this clonotype medium-sized. V gene TRBV7-9 combines with J gene TRBJ2-7; possibly TRBD1 for D (5 bases). Germline V CDR1 and CDR2: SEHNR, FQNEAQ (reference sequence). The CDR3 consists of 14 residues. V was shortened by 1 base and J by 3 bases, with 10 bases between the two germline ends. CDR3 loop: CASSLGGDGYEQYF. The CDR3 DNA reads as TGTGCCAGCAGCTTAGGGGGCGACGGCTACGAGCAGTACTTC. The entire variable domain, with the rest obtained from reference TRBV7-9 and TRBJ2-7, is as follows: DTGVSQNPRHKITKRGQNVTFRCDPISEHNRLYWYRQTLGQGPEFLTYFQNEAQLEKSRLLSDRFSAERPKGSFSTLEIQRTEQGDSAMYLCASSLGGDGYEQYFGPGTRLTVT.

This clonotype is deemed medium-sized. The chain has TRBV29-1 and TRBJ1-5, with 7 bases aligning to TRBD1. Germline trimming cut 4 bases from V and 1 base from J; bases unmatched to any gene: 1. Germline V gene sequence: CDR1 SQVTM, CDR2 ANQGSEA. The CDR3 has 13 residues. The CDR3 region is CSVGGQSNQPQHF. The CDR3 DNA is TGCAGCGTTGGGGGACAGAGCAATCAGCCCCAGCATTTT.

This clonotype was counted ten times or more. The rearrangement joins TRBV5-1 to TRBJ2-3; D uncertain. The germline V gene has CDR1 SGHRS and CDR2 YFSETQ. The CDR3 is made up of 11 amino acids. V gave up 2 bases and J gave up 6 bases, with 4 bases separating them. CDR3 loop: CASSFRDTQYF. The DNA of the CDR3 is TGCGCCAGCAGCTTCCGGGATACGCAGTATTTT.

This clonotype was seen a handful of times. CDR3 coding DNA: TGCGCCAGCAGTCCAACCGGACTAGCGGGCAATGAGCAGTTCTTC. Translation gives CASSPTGLAGNEQFF. The chain is built from TRBV4-3 and TRBJ2-1, with TRBD2 matching over 11 bases. V was pared by 6 bases and J by 6 bases, with 7 bases of the junction left unmatched. CDR3 length equals 15 residues. Germline values: CDR1 LGHNA, CDR2 YSLEER.

This clonotype is deemed medium-sized. V is TRBV6-2 or TRBV6-3 and J is TRBJ2-5; 8 bases agree with TRBD1. The trim removed 6 bases at V and 6 bases at J, leaving 3 bases unmatched. Germline lookup yields CDR1 MNHEY and CDR2 SVGEGT. The CDR3 loop spans 12 amino acids. CDR3 in amino acids: CASRDRVKTQYF. Here the CDR3 DNA reads TGTGCCAGCAGGGACAGGGTGAAGACCCAGTACTTC.

This clonotype qualifies as medium-sized (0.01 to 0.1%). The CDR3 region has the DNA TGTGCCAGCAGCCAATCTTTCGGCAGGGACTCCTACAATGAGCAGTTCTTC. Translated: CASSQSFGRDSYNEQFF. This chain joins TRBV3-1 and TRBJ2-1; D is perhaps TRBD1 (5 bases). The CDR3 runs 17 residues. Looked up from germline, CDR1 is LGHDT and CDR2 is YNNKEL (reference sequence). The V and J ends lost 2 bases and 0 bases respectively, with 14 bases between them.

This clonotype was recorded many times. The chain uses TRBV12-3 or TRBV12-4 and TRBJ2-5; TRBD2 matches at 8 bases. The CDR3 has 14 residues. Trimming at V came to 6 bases and at J to 4 bases, leaving 7 bases not matched to a gene. Here the CDR3 reads CASSQGLARETQYF. DNA of the CDR3: TGTGCCAGCAGCCAAGGACTAGCCCGAGAGACCCAGTACTTC.

Relative to its sample, this clonotype is medium-sized. The chain employs TRBV28 and TRBJ2-2, with 7 bases aligning to TRBD2. Unmatched junction bases numbered 5, after V lost 2 bases and J lost 5 bases. The germline V gene has CDR1 MDHEN and CDR2 SYDVKM. The CDR3 extends over 15 amino acids. For the CDR3, the DNA is TGTGCCAGCAGTTTAGGGAGGGATCCAACCGGGGAGCTGTTTTTT. The encoded protein is CASSLGRDPTGELFF.